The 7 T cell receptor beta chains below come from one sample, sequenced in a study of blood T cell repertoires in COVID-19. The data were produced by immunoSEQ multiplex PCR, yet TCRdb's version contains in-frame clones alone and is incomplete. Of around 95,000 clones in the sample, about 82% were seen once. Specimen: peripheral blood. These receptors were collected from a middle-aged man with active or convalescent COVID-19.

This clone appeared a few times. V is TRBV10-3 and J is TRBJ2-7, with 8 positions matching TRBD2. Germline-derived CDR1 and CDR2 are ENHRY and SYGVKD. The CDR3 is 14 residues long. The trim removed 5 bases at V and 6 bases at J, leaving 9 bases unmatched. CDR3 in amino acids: CAISQPSGQPEQYF. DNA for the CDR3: TGTGCCATCAGTCAGCCTAGCGGGCAACCCGAGCAGTACTTC.

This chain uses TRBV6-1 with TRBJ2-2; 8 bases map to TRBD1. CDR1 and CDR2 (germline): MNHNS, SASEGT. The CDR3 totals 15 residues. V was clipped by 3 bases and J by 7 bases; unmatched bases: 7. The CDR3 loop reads CASSESQGAIGELFF. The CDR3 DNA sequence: TGTGCCAGCAGTGAGTCTCAGGGGGCCATCGGGGAGCTGTTTTTT.

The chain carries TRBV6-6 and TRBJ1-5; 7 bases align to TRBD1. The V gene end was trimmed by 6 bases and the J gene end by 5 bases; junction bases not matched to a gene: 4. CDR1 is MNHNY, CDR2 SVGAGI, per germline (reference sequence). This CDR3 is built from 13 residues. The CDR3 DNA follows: TGTGCCAGCAGGACAGGGTCGGATCAGCCCCAGCATTTT. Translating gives CASRTGSDQPQHF.

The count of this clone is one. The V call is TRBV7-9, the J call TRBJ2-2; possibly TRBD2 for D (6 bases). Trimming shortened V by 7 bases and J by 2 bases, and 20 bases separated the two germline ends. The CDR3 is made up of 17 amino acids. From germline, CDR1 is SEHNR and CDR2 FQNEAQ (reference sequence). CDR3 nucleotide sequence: TGTGCCAGCAACCCCGCTCGGGACTTTCCTAACACCGGGGAGCTGTTTTTT. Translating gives CASNPARDFPNTGELFF.

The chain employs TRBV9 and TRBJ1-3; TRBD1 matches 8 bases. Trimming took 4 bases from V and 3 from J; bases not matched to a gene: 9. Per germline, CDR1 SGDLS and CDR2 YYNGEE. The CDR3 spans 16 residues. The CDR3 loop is CASSPRTGRDGNTIYF. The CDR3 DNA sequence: TGTGCCAGCAGCCCCCGGACAGGGAGGGATGGAAACACCATATATTTT.

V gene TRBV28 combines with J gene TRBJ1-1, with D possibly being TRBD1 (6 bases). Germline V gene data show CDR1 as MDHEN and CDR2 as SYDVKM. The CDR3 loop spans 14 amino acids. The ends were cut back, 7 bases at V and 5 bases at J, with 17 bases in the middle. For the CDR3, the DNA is TGTGCCAGCACCGCAGGGGTTGTGTTGACTGAAGCTTTCTTT. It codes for CASTAGVVLTEAFF.

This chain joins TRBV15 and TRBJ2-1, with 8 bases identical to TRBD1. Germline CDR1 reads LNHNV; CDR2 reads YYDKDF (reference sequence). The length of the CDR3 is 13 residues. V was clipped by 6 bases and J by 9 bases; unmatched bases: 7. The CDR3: CATRSSGGGEQFF. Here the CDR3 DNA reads TGTGCCACCAGAAGTTCAGGGGGCGGTGAGCAGTTCTTC.